This entry lists 4 T cell receptor beta chains sequenced from one sample in a study of early T cells in non-severe SARS-CoV-2 infection. TCRdb reprocessed the 5' RACE reads via MiXCR and lists one record per CDR3 protein. The sample holds about 30,000 distinct CDR3 sequences, roughly 6.6% seen once. Source material: whole blood. These receptors were obtained from an adult who was a healthcare worker with PCR-confirmed SARS-CoV-2 infection or an uninfected control (not recorded which).

This clonotype was detected many times. The genes are TRBV7-3 and TRBJ2-2; D unclear. Germline V lookup: CDR1 SGHTA, CDR2 FQGTGA. Deletions cut 3 bases from V and 0 bases from J, with 8 bases between. This CDR3 region has 15 residues. This chain's CDR3 is CASSFSLTNTGELFF. CDR3 in DNA: TGTGCCAGCAGCTTCAGTCTGACGAACACCGGGGAGCTGTTTTTT.

This clonotype was observed many times. The rearrangement joins TRBV7-2 to TRBJ2-3; D unresolved. Between the trimmed V and J ends, which lost 4 bases and 2 bases, there was a span of 13 bases. From germline, CDR1 is SGHTA and CDR2 FQGNSA. The CDR3 covers 15 residues. The CDR3 protein is CASSSTGISTDTQYF. In DNA, the CDR3 is TGTGCCAGCAGCTCAACCGGCATCTCCACAGATACGCAGTATTTT. Supplemented by reference TRBV7-2 and TRBJ2-3, the full variable domain reads GAGVSQSPSNKVTEKGKDVELRCDPISGHTALYWYRQSLGQGLEFLIYFQGNSAPDKSGLPSDRFSAERTGGSVSTLTIQRTQQEDSAVYLCASSSTGISTDTQYFGPGTRLTVL.

V is TRBV24-1 and J is TRBJ2-1; 7 bases line up with TRBD2. Germline loops: CDR1 KGHDR, CDR2 SFDVKD. V shed 10 bases, J shed 6 bases, and the junction held 5 bases outside the gene matches. The CDR3 runs to 12 residues. CDR3 region: CATGEGFNEQFF. In DNA form, the CDR3 reads TGTGCCACGGGGGAGGGCTTCAATGAGCAGTTCTTC.

Ten or more counts support this clonotype. The chain is built from TRBV6-1 and TRBJ2-5, with D perhaps matching TRBD1 or TRBD2 (5 bases each). Germline assignment: CDR1 MNHNS and CDR2 SASEGT. V lost 3 bases, J lost 7 bases, and 12 bases lay in between. The CDR3 length is 13 residues. The CDR3 nucleotides read TGTGCCAGCAGTGAGTCGGGGCTAGGGACCCAGTACTTC. Protein product: CASSESGLGTQYF.